The source of this TCR beta chain is a study of human T cells and chemical hapten exposure. From the RACE reads, TCRdb called clonotypes with MiXCR, one entry per CDR3 protein. The sample records 250,000 or so distinct CDR3 sequences, roughly 7.7% being singletons. Time point denoted: pre-sensitization, week 0. Treatment described: therapeutic diphenylcyclopropenone sensitization with weekly scalp DPC. Only a few counts were recorded for this clonotype. Its specificity is not known. This CDR3 spans 13 amino acids. Looked up from germline, CDR1 is MDHEN and CDR2 is SYDVKM. V was clipped by 7 bases and J by 4 bases, with 10 bases between them. Points from the study as a whole: The presence of alopecia in the donors means their immune response may differ from healthy people's.

The chain employs TRBV28 and TRBJ1-4; D unresolved. The sequence was collected from a man younger than 35 with alopecia areata. Some clones in this sample may be carry-over from other donors' samples. The source was whole blood, collected in connection with sensitization to the hapten diphenylcyclopropenone (DPC). The CDR3 nucleotides are TGTGCCAGCACGGAGGTAGATAATGAAAAACTGTTTTTT. It encodes CASTEVDNEKLFF.